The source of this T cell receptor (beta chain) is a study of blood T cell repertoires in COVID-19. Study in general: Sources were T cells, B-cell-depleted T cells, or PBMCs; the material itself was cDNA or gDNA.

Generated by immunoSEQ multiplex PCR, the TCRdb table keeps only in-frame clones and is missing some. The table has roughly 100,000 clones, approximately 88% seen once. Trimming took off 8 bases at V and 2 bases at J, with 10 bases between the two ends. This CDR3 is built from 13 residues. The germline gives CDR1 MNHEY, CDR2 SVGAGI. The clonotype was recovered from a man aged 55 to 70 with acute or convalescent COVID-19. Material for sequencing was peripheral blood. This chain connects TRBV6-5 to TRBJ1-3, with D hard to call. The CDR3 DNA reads TGTGCCAGCCGGGAGGACCCTGGAAACACCATATATTTT. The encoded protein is CASREDPGNTIYF.